This T cell receptor (beta chain) was found in a study of T cells after yellow fever vaccination. Study conclusions and caveats: When the response was secondary, it was weaker but reached its peak faster, day 5 versus 15. Abundant contaminating clonotypes from the bulk population could appear in FACS-sorted repertoires.

With respect to this clonotype: The antigen is not known.

V was cut by 5 bases and J by 14 bases, with 16 bases left in between. Looked up from germline, CDR1 is SGHTA and CDR2 is FQGTGA. The CDR3 contains 13 residues. TCRdb re-analysed the 5' RACE reads in MiXCR, keeping a single row per CDR3 protein. The table includes hundreds of thousands of distinct CDR3 sequences, around a sixth detected once. Material: PBMCs, obtained before the yellow fever booster vaccination. The chain recombines TRBV7-3 with TRBJ1-6; D gene unclear. This TCR was recovered from a man aged 18 to 29 who received the YFV17D yellow fever vaccine. The CDR3 loop reads CASSALHGSSLHF. In nucleotides, the CDR3 is TGTGCCAGCAGCGCATTACACGGGTCGTCCCTCCACTTT.